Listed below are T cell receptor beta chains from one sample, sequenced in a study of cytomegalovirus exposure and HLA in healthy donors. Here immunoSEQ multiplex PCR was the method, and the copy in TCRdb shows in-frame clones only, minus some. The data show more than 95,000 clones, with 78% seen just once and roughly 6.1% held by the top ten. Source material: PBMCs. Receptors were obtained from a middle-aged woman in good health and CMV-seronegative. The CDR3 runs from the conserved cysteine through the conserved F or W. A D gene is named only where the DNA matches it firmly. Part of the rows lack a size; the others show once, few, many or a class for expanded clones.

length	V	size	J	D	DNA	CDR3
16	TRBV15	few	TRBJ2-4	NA	TGTGCCACCAGCGGTCGAGGGGCGGGACGCCAAAACATTCAGTACTTC	CATSGRGAGRQNIQYF
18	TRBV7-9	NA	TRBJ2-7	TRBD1	TGTTCCAGCAGCACACCGGGACAGGGGGGAAGTAATCTTCACGAGCAGTACTTC	CSSSTPGQGGSNLHEQYF
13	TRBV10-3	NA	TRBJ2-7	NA	TGTGCCATCAGTGAGTCCCCAGGCTTCGAGCAGTACTTC	CAISESPGFEQYF
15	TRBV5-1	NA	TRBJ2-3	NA	TGCGCCAGCAGACTGACAGCTATGCCCACAGATACGCAGTATTTT	CASRLTAMPTDTQYF
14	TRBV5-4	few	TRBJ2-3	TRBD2	TGTGCCAGCAGCACTAGCGGGAGTACAGATACGCAGTATTTT	CASSTSGSTDTQYF
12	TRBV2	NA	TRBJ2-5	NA	TGTGCCGGCCGGAGGGCCGGTGAGACCCAGTACTTC	CAGRRAGETQYF
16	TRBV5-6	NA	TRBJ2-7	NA	TGTGCCAGCAGCTTGGCCGAGACTGTTTGGATCTACGAGCAGTACTTC	CASSLAETVWIYEQYF
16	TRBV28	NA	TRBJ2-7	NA	TGTGCCAGCACCTCTTTCGGACGGGAGATTACCTACGAGCAGTACTTC	CASTSFGREITYEQYF
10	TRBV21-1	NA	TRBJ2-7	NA	TGTGCCAGCAGGTACTACGAGCAGTACTTC	CASRYYEQYF
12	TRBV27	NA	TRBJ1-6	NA	TGTGCCAGCAGAACCAGGGAGGCACCCCTCCACTTT	CASRTREAPLHF
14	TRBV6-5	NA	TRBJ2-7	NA	TGTGCCAGCGGATCCGGGACAAGCAGCTACGAGCAGTACTTC	CASGSGTSSYEQYF
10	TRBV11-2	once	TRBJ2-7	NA	TGTGCCAGCAGCTTTGGAGGGCGGTACTTC	CASSFGGRYF
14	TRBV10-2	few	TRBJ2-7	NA	TGCGCCAGCAGTGAGGTTCGGGGCGGGAACGAGCAGTACTTC	CASSEVRGGNEQYF
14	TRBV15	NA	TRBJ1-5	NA	TGTGCCACTAGACAGGATTTTAGCAATCAGCCCCAGCATTTT	CATRQDFSNQPQHF
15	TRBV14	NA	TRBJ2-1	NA	TGTGCCAGCAGCCGTCCTATGGGGGCCGACAATGAGCAGTTCTTC	CASSRPMGADNEQFF
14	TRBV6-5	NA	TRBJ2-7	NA	TGTGCCAGCAGGAATCCCAGGGGTTCCTACGAGCAGTACTTC	CASRNPRGSYEQYF
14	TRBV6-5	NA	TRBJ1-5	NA	TGTGCCAGCAGTTACGTAGGACTAAATCAGCCCCAGCATTTT	CASSYVGLNQPQHF
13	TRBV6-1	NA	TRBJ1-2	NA	TGTGCCAGCAGTGAAAACGCGGGCTATGGCTACACCTTC	CASSENAGYGYTF
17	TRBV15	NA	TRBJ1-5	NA	TGTGCCACCAGCAGAGGGGTCGGGGGGCGCGTTGATCAGCCCCAGCATTTT	CATSRGVGGRVDQPQHF
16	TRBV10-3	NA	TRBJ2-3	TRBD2	TGTGCCATCAGTGAGTTGCCTAGCGGGATCACAGATACGCAGTATTTT	CAISELPSGITDTQYF
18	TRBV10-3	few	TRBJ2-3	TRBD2	TGTGCCATCAGTTCACCCGGGGGGGGCGCAGGCAGTGGAAATACGCAGTATTTT	CAISSPGGGAGSGNTQYF
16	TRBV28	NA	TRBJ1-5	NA	TGTGCCAGCAGTCTACTCGGGGGGGGAGACCTTGGGGCCCAGCATTTT	CASSLLGGGDLGAQHF
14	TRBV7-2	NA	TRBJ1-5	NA	TGTGCCAGCAGTAGTACCCGCGGTTGGCAGCCCCAGCATTTT	CASSSTRGWQPQHF
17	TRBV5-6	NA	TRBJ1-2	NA	TGTGCCAGCAGCTTGGTGGGCCGGGACACGGAAACTCGTGGCTACACCTTC	CASSLVGRDTETRGYTF
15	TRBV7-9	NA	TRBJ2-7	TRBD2	TGTTCCAGCAGCCCCCTCCTAGCGGGAGCACACGAGCAGTACTTC	CSSSPLLAGAHEQYF
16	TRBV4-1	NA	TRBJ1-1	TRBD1	TGCGCCAGCAGCCAAGATCCGGGACAGGGGGTCACTGAAGCTTTCTTT	CASSQDPGQGVTEAFF
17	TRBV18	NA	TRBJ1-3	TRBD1	TGTGCCAGCTCACTGAGGACAGGACCTACCTCTGGAAACACCATATATTTT	CASSLRTGPTSGNTIYF
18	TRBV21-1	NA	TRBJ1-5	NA	TGTGCCAGCAGCAAAAGCAAAGGGACGGGGACAGGCAATCAGCCCCAGCATTTT	CASSKSKGTGTGNQPQHF
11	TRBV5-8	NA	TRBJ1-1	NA	TGTGCCAGCAGCATTTACAGTGAAGCTTTCTTT	CASSIYSEAFF
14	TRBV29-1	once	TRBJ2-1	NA	TGCAGCGTCATACGGGACACCAGTGGCAATGAGCAGTTCTTC	CSVIRDTSGNEQFF
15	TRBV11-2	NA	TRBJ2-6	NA	TGTGCCAGCAGCTGGGGTTCGGGAGGGGCCAACGTCCTGACTTTC	CASSWGSGGANVLTF
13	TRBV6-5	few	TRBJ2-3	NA	TGTGCCAGCAGTTACCGAGAGGCAGATACGCAGTATTTT	CASSYREADTQYF
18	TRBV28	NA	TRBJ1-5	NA	TGTGCCAGCAGTCCCCTAATCGCCCCAAAAGTGCGCAATCAGCCCCAGCATTTT	CASSPLIAPKVRNQPQHF
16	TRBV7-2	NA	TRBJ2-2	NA	TGTGCCAGCAGCCCGGGGGGCGGGGGGAACACCGGGGAGCTGTTTTTT	CASSPGGGGNTGELFF
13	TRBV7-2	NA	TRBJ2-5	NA	TGTGCCAGCAGAAACAGGAACCAAGAGACCCAGTACTTC	CASRNRNQETQYF
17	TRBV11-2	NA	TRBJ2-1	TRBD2	TGTGCCAGCAGCCCCTGGACTAGCGGGAGGGTCTACAATGAGCAGTTCTTC	CASSPWTSGRVYNEQFF
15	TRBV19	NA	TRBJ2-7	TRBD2	TGTGCCAGTAGTTCGGCTAGCGGGGGGACCTACGAGCAGTACTTC	CASSSASGGTYEQYF
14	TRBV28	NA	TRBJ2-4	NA	TGTGCCAGCAGTTTACGGGGGGCGCGAAACATTCAGTACTTC	CASSLRGARNIQYF
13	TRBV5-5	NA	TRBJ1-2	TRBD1	TGTGCCAGCAGCTTGGGACAGGGGGATGGCTACACCTTC	CASSLGQGDGYTF
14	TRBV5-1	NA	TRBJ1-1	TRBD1	TGCGCCAGCAGCACGGGACAGCTGAACACTGAAGCTTTCTTT	CASSTGQLNTEAFF
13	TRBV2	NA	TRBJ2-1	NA	TGTGCCAGCACCCTGTTCGGGGGTAATGAGCAGTTCTTC	CASTLFGGNEQFF
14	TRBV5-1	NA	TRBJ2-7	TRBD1	TGCGCCAGCAGCACCGGGACAGGGTTCGACGAGCAGTACTTC	CASSTGTGFDEQYF
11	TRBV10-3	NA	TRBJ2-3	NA	TGTGTCATCAACACAGGAGATACGCAGTATTTT	CVINTGDTQYF
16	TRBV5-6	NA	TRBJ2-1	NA	TGTGCCAGCAGCCCCCTTACCCAGATTTTGTACAATGAGCAGTTCTTC	CASSPLTQILYNEQFF
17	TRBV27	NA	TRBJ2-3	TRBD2	TGTGCCAGCAGTCCCGATATCGGCGGGAGGGCCGTAGATACGCAGTATTTT	CASSPDIGGRAVDTQYF
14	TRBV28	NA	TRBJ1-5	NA	TGTGCCAGCAGCCTCACCCAGGGCAGACAGCCCCAGCATTTT	CASSLTQGRQPQHF